These T cell receptor beta chains were read from a single sample in a study of T cell repertoires in cytomegalovirus infection. Their antigens remain unidentified. Each CDR3 protein gets one entry after TCRdb re-called the reads with MiXCR. Of roughly 800,000 distinct CDR3 sequences in the sample, 29% are singletons; the top ten hold roughly 14%. Specimen: cultured CD8+ T cells from PBMCs, collected from culture after CMV antigen stimulation. The receptors come from a human donor in good health (CMV status not recorded). Some clones in this sample may be carry-over from other donors' samples. Both conserved end residues are part of each CDR3. Fields, in order: V gene, D gene, clone size, J gene, CDR3 DNA, CDR3 protein. D genes are given only for firm matches. Some rows have no size entry. The others give once, few or many, or a class for an expanded clone.

TRBV6-5	TRBD1	-	TRBJ2-7	TGTGCCAGCAGTTACGTGGGGACAGGTAACGAGCAGTACTTC	CASSYVGTGNEQYF
TRBV6-2/TRBV6-3	-	-	TRBJ2-1	TGTGCCAGCAGTTACGGGGGGGACAGAAACTACAATGAGCAGTTCTTC	CASSYGGDRNYNEQFF
TRBV7-9	TRBD1	few	TRBJ2-7	TGTGCCAGCAGCATTCCGGGACAGGGACGAGGGAACTACGAGCAGTACTTC	CASSIPGQGRGNYEQYF
TRBV7-2	-	many	TRBJ1-2	TGTGCCAGCAGCTTAGCCGGACAGACCTATGGCTACACCTTC	CASSLAGQTYGYTF
TRBV6-6	-	few	TRBJ2-1	TGTGCCAGCAGTTACTCAGGGGGTTTCTACAATGAGCAGTTCTTC	CASSYSGGFYNEQFF
TRBV6-5	-	-	TRBJ2-1	TGTGCCAGCAGTTACTCGATGGGGGTTGTCAATGAGCAGTTCTTC	CASSYSMGVVNEQFF
TRBV27	-	-	TRBJ1-4	TGTGCCAGCAGGGGGGAGGGCGGAGAAAAACTGTTTTTT	CASRGEGGEKLFF
TRBV7-9	TRBD1	many	TRBJ2-2	TGTGCCAGCAGTCAAAAACAGGGGGAAACCCGAGGATGGCTGTTTTTT	CASSQKQGETRGWLFF
TRBV10-3	-	-	TRBJ1-2	TGTGCCATCAGTGAACAGGGCGGCTACACCTTC	CAISEQGGYTF
TRBV7-6	-	many	TRBJ1-3	TGTGCCAGCAGTTCTTACTCTTCGATGAAGAGCTCTGGAAACACCATATATTTT	CASSSYSSMKSSGNTIYF
TRBV4-2	TRBD1	-	TRBJ2-4	TGTGCCAGCAGCCACCAACAGGGGCCGTGGTACTTC	CASSHQQGPWYF
TRBV19	-	-	TRBJ2-3	TGTGCCAGTAGTCCGACAAGCCCCACAGATACGCAGTATTTT	CASSPTSPTDTQYF
TRBV27	-	once	TRBJ1-1	TGTGCCAGCAGTTTTCAGCAGAACACTGAAGCTTTCTTT	CASSFQQNTEAFF
TRBV4-3	TRBD2	few	TRBJ2-2	TGCGCCAGCAGCCAGGGGACTAGGACCGGGGAGCTGTTTTTT	CASSQGTRTGELFF
TRBV10-3	-	-	TRBJ2-2	TGTGCTGCGGCGGGGCCGAACACCGGGGAGCTGTTTTTT	CAAAGPNTGELFF
TRBV27	-	-	TRBJ2-5	TGTGCCAGCAGCCCCGACAGGGGAGGGCAAGAGACCCAGTACTTC	CASSPDRGGQETQYF
TRBV7-2	-	few	TRBJ1-1	TGTGCCAGCAGCTTAACGTCGCAGGGCCTCACTGAAGCTTTCTTT	CASSLTSQGLTEAFF
TRBV28	TRBD2	few	TRBJ2-1	TGTGCCAGCAGTTTCAAGCTAGCGGACTACAATGAGCAGTTCTTC	CASSFKLADYNEQFF
TRBV15	-	-	TRBJ2-1	TGTGCCACCAGCAGGGACGGGACTCCTCAGTTCTTC	CATSRDGTPQFF
TRBV7-2	-	-	TRBJ1-5	TGTGCCAGCAGCTTAGATTCGGGCCGGCCCCAGCATTTT	CASSLDSGRPQHF
TRBV20-1	-	-	TRBJ1-1	TGCAGTGCTAGAGATGATAGGGGTAGGACTGAAGCTTTCTTT	CSARDDRGRTEAFF
TRBV28	-	-	TRBJ2-2	TGTGCCAGCAGTTCTAATGACGGGGAGCTGTTTTTT	CASSSNDGELFF
TRBV5-1	-	few	TRBJ2-5	TGCGCCAGCAGCTTGGTCGTGGGGGTGGCAGAGACCCAGTACTTC	CASSLVVGVAETQYF
TRBV7-2	-	once	TRBJ2-5	TGTGCCAGCAGCAGCCCCGACCTCGATGAGACCCAGTACTTC	CASSSPDLDETQYF
TRBV28	-	-	TRBJ2-6	TGTGCCAGCAGTCTTTATGGGGGCCTAACCTCTGGGGCCAACGTCCTGACTTTC	CASSLYGGLTSGANVLTF
TRBV19	TRBD1	-	TRBJ1-2	TGTGCCAGTAGTATTCGGCGGGAGACAGGGTCGGACTATGGCTACACCTTC	CASSIRRETGSDYGYTF
TRBV29-1	-	-	TRBJ2-2	TGCAGCGTTGAAGGACTCGAAAACACCGGGGAGCTGTTTTTT	CSVEGLENTGELFF
TRBV27	-	few	TRBJ1-2	TGTGCCAGCAGTCCTCTAGGGGTGGCTAACTATGGCTACACCTTC	CASSPLGVANYGYTF
TRBV28	-	-	TRBJ2-1	TGTGCCAGCAGTTTTCAGGTGCCCGTTGGGCAGTTCAATGAGCAGTTCTTC	CASSFQVPVGQFNEQFF
TRBV27	-	-	TRBJ2-1	TGTGCCAGCAGTTTTTGGAGCTCCTACAATGAGCAGTTCTTC	CASSFWSSYNEQFF
TRBV6-6	-	-	TRBJ1-5	TGTGCCAGCAGTTACCATCCTGGCCAGGGGATATTTTCTTATAGCAATCAGCCCCAGCATTTT	CASSYHPGQGIFSYSNQPQHF
TRBV7-9	-	few	TRBJ1-1	TGTGCCAGCACCGAAGAAGCTTTCTTT	CASTEEAFF
TRBV5-6	TRBD1	-	TRBJ1-2	TGTGCCAGCAGCCCAGGGACAGGTTTTTGGGGCTACACCTTC	CASSPGTGFWGYTF
TRBV7-6	TRBD1	-	TRBJ2-7	TGTGCCAGCAGCTTAGCCCGGACAGGGGAGTCCTACGAGCAGTACTTC	CASSLARTGESYEQYF
TRBV2	-	-	TRBJ2-1	TGTGCCAGCTCCCGGGCGCGGGGACTTAACAATGAGCAGTTCTTC	CASSRARGLNNEQFF
TRBV7-2	-	many	TRBJ1-1	TGTGCCAGCAGCCCGACAGTCACTGAAGCTTTCTTT	CASSPTVTEAFF
TRBV7-8	-	-	TRBJ2-4	TGTGCCAGCAGCTTAGCGGGGGGAGGTGGCATTCAGTACTTC	CASSLAGGGGIQYF
TRBV15	-	few	TRBJ2-1	TGTGCCACCAGCAGAGATGGGGCACCACCATACAATGAGCAGTTCTTC	CATSRDGAPPYNEQFF
TRBV5-5	-	-	TRBJ2-7	TGTGCCAGCAGCTTATACAGCCTCTACGAGCAGTACTTC	CASSLYSLYEQYF
TRBV27	-	-	TRBJ1-5	TGTGCCAGCAGTTTATACAGGAATAGCAATCAGCCCCAGCATTTT	CASSLYRNSNQPQHF
TRBV27	TRBD2	few	TRBJ2-1	TGTGCCAGCAGTAGGGCTAGCGGGTACAATGAGCAGTTCTTC	CASSRASGYNEQFF
TRBV7-6	-	-	TRBJ1-4	TGTGCCAGCAGCCTAGGGGACGGACGTAATGAAAAACTGTTTTTT	CASSLGDGRNEKLFF
TRBV5-5	-	-	TRBJ2-3	TGTGCCAGCAGCGAGGACAGCGGTACGCAGTATTTT	CASSEDSGTQYF
TRBV6-6	TRBD1	-	TRBJ1-5	TGTGCCAGCAGTTTCGGGACAGGGACCAATCAGCCCCAGCATTTT	CASSFGTGTNQPQHF
TRBV6-1	TRBD2	-	TRBJ2-7	TGTGCCAGCAGTGACCCCCGGCGGGGGGCGCCCTCCTACGAGCAGTACTTC	CASSDPRRGAPSYEQYF
TRBV7-6	-	-	TRBJ2-1	TGTGTCAGCAGCACAGATCCGATCGTGCAGTTCTTC	CVSSTDPIVQFF
TRBV27	-	many	TRBJ1-2	TGTGCCAGCAGTTTATCGCTAGGGATGAAGGATGGCTACACCTTC	CASSLSLGMKDGYTF
TRBV9	-	-	TRBJ1-4	TGTGCCAGCAGCCTAAGGGGCAGGGGCTCAACTAATGAAAAACTGTTTTTT	CASSLRGRGSTNEKLFF
TRBV2	TRBD1	-	TRBJ2-1	TGTGCCAGCACGGGCGAGGGGGCTAGATCTTACAATGAGCAGTTCTTC	CASTGEGARSYNEQFF